This T cell receptor beta chain came from a study of blood T cell repertoires in COVID-19. As for the study in general: Sites across the United States, Italy and Spain contributed samples from acute and convalescent COVID-19. The analysed material was cDNA or gDNA that came from T cells, B-cell-depleted T cells, or PBMCs.

Original handling: Amplifying reference gene primers gave estimates of nucleated cell counts. TCRdb's table, derived via immunoSEQ multiplex PCR, lists solely in-frame clones and lacks some. V and J calls and clone size are those listed in that table; D and trimming were worked out from the DNA. The sample records under 200,000 clones, nearly 90% being singletons. The CDR3 covers 17 residues. V trimming: 5 bases; J trimming: 7 bases; junction bases outside the gene matches: 15. Germline V lookup: CDR1 LNHDA, CDR2 SQIVND (reference sequence). This clone was seen a single time. The sequence derives from a man between 60 and 75 years old with active or convalescent COVID-19. The chain joins TRBV19 to TRBJ1-5; 9 nucleotides match TRBD1. Sequenced material: peripheral blood. The CDR3 loop is CASSPSPGTGKEQPQHF. CDR3 DNA: TGTGCCAGTAGTCCAAGTCCCGGGACAGGGAAGGAGCAGCCCCAGCATTTT.